The 14 T cell receptor beta chains below were found in one sample sequenced in a study of cytomegalovirus exposure and HLA in healthy donors. PCR was performed using 60 Vbeta and 13 Jbeta primers. The method was immunoSEQ multiplex PCR; TCRdb's version includes in-frame clones alone and lacks a portion of them. The table has approximately 170,000 clones, 70% seen once. Sequencing input: PBMCs. Source of these receptors: a man between 18 and 29 years old in good health and CMV-seropositive.

This chain links TRBV6-1 with TRBJ1-6; unclear D gene. Deletions cut 7 bases from V and 0 bases from J, with 10 bases between. CDR3 length equals 15 residues. Germline loops: CDR1 MNHNS, CDR2 SASEGT. The CDR3 region is CASNSLSSYNSPLHF. Written as DNA, the CDR3 is TGTGCCAGCAACAGCTTAAGCTCCTATAATTCACCCCTCCACTTT.

V is TRBV5-4 and J is TRBJ2-5; 11 positions agree with TRBD2. Losses at the gene ends were 0 bases for V and 5 bases for J; bases not matched to a gene: 9. The CDR3 runs 17 residues. The germline gives CDR1 SGHNT, CDR2 YYREEE (reference sequence). CDR3 coding DNA: TGTGCCAGCAGCTTGGCTGGGACTAGCGGCGTTCGGGAGACCCAGTACTTC. Translated: CASSLAGTSGVRETQYF.

This clone was recorded only once. The chain recombines TRBV6-5 with TRBJ2-2; 7 bases map to TRBD2. V trimming: 2 bases; J trimming: 1 base; junction bases outside the gene matches: 4. The germline CDR1 and CDR2 sequences are MNHEY and SVGAGI. The CDR3 is 16 residues long. The CDR3: CASSYRGRRNTGELFF. CDR3 coding DNA: TGTGCCAGCAGTTACCGCGGGAGACGGAACACCGGGGAGCTGTTTTTT.

The chain recombines TRBV11-2 with TRBJ1-2, with D tentatively TRBD1 (5 bases). This CDR3 contains 14 residues. Germline assignment: CDR1 SGHAT and CDR2 FQNNGV. With 0 bases removed from V and 4 bases from J, the gap between germline ends came to 9 bases. CDR3 loop: CASSLDPGIYGYTF. The CDR3 nucleotides are TGTGCCAGCAGCTTAGATCCAGGGATCTATGGCTACACCTTC.

The chain employs TRBV6-5 and TRBJ2-1; D might be TRBD2 (6 bases). Germline V CDR1 and CDR2: MNHEY, SVGAGI. The CDR3 runs 15 residues. V lost 2 bases to trimming and J lost 3 bases, with 11 bases between them. This chain's CDR3 is CASSYRGGGYNEQFF. CDR3 sequence (DNA): TGTGCCAGCAGTTACAGGGGAGGAGGCTACAATGAGCAGTTCTTC.

The chain uses TRBV7-8 and TRBJ1-1; tentatively, D is TRBD1 (5 bases). The germline V gene has CDR1 SGHVS and CDR2 FQNEAQ. V lost 5 bases and J 1 base, leaving 11 bases between the germline ends. CDR3 size: 14 residues. The CDR3 sequence: CASSTSQGNTEAFF. CDR3 nucleotides: TGTGCCAGCAGCACGAGTCAGGGGAACACTGAAGCTTTCTTT.

The chain recombines TRBV13 with TRBJ2-2; 8 bases fit TRBD2. Germline CDR1 is PRHDT and CDR2 is FYEKMQ (reference sequence). V was clipped by 11 bases and J by 5 bases; unmatched bases: 13. The CDR3 has 15 amino acids. The CDR3 DNA reads TGTGCCGGAGGGGCAGCGGGAGATTTGACCGGGGAGCTGTTTTTT. It yields the protein CAGGAAGDLTGELFF.

V usage is TRBV11-2 and J usage is TRBJ1-3, with TRBD1 matching over 7 bases. Germline assignment: CDR1 SGHAT and CDR2 FQNNGV. The CDR3 has 18 amino acids. V lost 1 base to trimming and J lost 0 bases; unmatched junction nucleotides: 9. The CDR3 bases are TGTGCCAGCAGCTTAGTTAGGGACAGCTTCGCCTCTGGAAACACCATATATTTT. It codes for CASSLVRDSFASGNTIYF.

This clone was seen a single time. The V call is TRBV15, the J call TRBJ2-1; 8 bases are shared with TRBD2. Germline-derived CDR1 and CDR2 are LNHNV and YYDKDF (reference sequence). The ends lost 2 bases at V and 8 bases at J; junction bases unmatched: 8. The CDR3 is made up of 15 amino acids. The CDR3 spells CATSRSGLESDEQFF. CDR3 DNA sequence: TGTGCCACCAGCAGATCGGGACTAGAGTCCGATGAGCAGTTCTTC.

The rearrangement links TRBV5-1 to TRBJ2-3; 13 positions agree with TRBD2. This CDR3 region has 15 residues. CDR1 is SGHRS, CDR2 YFSETQ, per germline. The junction had 2 bases not matched to a gene; V was cut back by 3 bases and J by 4 bases. As DNA, the CDR3 is TGCGCCAGCAGCTGGACTAGCGGGGGTTCAGATACGCAGTATTTT. This codes for CASSWTSGGSDTQYF. Based on the CDR3 plus reference TRBV5-1 and TRBJ2-3, the full variable domain is KAGVTQTPRYLIKTRGQQVTLSCSPISGHRSVSWYQQTPGQGLQFLFEYFSETQRNKGNFPGRFSGRQFSNSRSEMNVSTLELGDSALYLCASSWTSGGSDTQYFGPGTRLTVL.

The chain carries TRBV2 and TRBJ1-2, with 7 bases matching TRBD1. This CDR3 contains 13 residues. Germline-derived CDR1 and CDR2 are SNHLY and FYNNEI. V trimming: 5 bases; J trimming: 6 bases; junction bases outside the gene matches: 6. This CDR3 reads CASSPLQGNGYTF. The CDR3 nucleotides read TGTGCCAGCAGTCCGCTACAGGGGAATGGCTACACCTTC.

The V gene is TRBV5-5, the J gene TRBJ2-7; 9 nucleotides match TRBD1. Per germline, CDR1 SGHKS and CDR2 YYEKEE (reference sequence). V lost 0 bases to trimming and J lost 1 base; unmatched junction nucleotides: 2. This CDR3 is 15 amino acids long. The CDR3 reads CASSLAGTGSYEQYV. The CDR3 DNA is TGTGCCAGCAGCTTGGCTGGGACAGGGTCCTACGAGCAGTACGTC.

This clone was seen only a few times. CDR3 coding DNA: TGTGCCAGCAGCTTGGGACAGACGAACACTGAAGCTTTCTTT. The encoded protein is CASSLGQTNTEAFF. The chain links TRBV5-4 to TRBJ1-1; a possible D gene is TRBD1 (5 bases). There are 14 residues in the CDR3. Per germline, CDR1 SGHNT and CDR2 YYREEE (reference sequence). Trimming removed 0 bases at V and 1 base at J, with 7 bases between.

This chain joins TRBV5-6 and TRBJ1-1; TRBD1 agrees at 9 bases. Losses at the gene ends were 2 bases for V and 3 bases for J; bases not matched to a gene: 8. Germline V gene data show CDR1 as SGHDT and CDR2 as YYEEEE. The CDR3 has 16 amino acids. The CDR3 nucleotides are TGTGCCAGCAGCTTTGGCACAGGGGGCGAGGACACTGAAGCTTTCTTT. This encodes CASSFGTGGEDTEAFF.